This T cell receptor beta chain is from a study of blood T cell repertoires in COVID-19. Overall study: COVID-19 samples, acute and convalescent, were from the United States, Italy and Spain. Sources were T cells, B-cell-depleted T cells, or PBMCs; the material itself was cDNA or gDNA.

In the source study's methods: Reference gene primer amplification yielded estimated nucleated cell counts. The method was immunoSEQ multiplex PCR; TCRdb's version includes in-frame clones alone and lacks a portion of them. V and J calls and clone size are copied from that table; D and trimming were computed from the DNA. The data hold around 270,000 clones, with roughly 90% observed a single time. Germline lookup yields CDR1 LGHDT and CDR2 YNNKEL (reference sequence). The V end lost 3 bases, the J end lost 11 bases, and 16 bases lay between the germline ends. This CDR3 has 13 residues. The sequencing input was peripheral blood. This TCR came from a man aged 40-50 years with acute or convalescent COVID-19. J is TRBJ1-1 and V is TRBV3-1 (or the pseudogene TRBV3-2); tentatively, D is TRBD1 (6 bases). The CDR3 DNA reads TGTGCCAGCAGCCAGAGGACAGTCTCGGAGGCTTTCTTT. Protein: CASSQRTVSEAFF.